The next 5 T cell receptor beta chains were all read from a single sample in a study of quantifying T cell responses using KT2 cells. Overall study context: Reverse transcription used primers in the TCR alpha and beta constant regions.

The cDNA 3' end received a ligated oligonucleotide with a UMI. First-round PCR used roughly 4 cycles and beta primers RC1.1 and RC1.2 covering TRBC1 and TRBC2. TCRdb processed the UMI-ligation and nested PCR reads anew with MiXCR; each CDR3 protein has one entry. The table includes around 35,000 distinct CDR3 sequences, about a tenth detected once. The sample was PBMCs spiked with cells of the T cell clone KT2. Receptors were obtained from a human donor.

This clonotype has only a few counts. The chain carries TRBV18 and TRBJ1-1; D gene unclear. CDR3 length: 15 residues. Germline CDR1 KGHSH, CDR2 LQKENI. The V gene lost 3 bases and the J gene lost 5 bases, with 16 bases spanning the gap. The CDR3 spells CASSPRPGLQTEAFF. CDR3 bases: TGTGCCAGCTCACCGCGGCCAGGACTGCAAACTGAAGCTTTCTTT.

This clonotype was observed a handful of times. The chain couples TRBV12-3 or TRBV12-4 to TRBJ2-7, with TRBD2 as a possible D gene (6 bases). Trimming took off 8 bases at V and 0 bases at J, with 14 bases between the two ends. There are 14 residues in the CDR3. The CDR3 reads CASSPGENSYEQYF. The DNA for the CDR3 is TGTGCCAGCTCCCCGGGGGAAAACTCCTACGAGCAGTACTTC.

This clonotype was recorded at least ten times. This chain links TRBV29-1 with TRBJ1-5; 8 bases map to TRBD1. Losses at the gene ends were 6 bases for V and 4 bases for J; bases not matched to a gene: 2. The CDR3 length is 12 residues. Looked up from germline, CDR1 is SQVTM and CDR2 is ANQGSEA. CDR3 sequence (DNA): TGCAGCGTAGGGACAGGTAATCAGCCCCAGCATTTT. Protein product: CSVGTGNQPQHF.

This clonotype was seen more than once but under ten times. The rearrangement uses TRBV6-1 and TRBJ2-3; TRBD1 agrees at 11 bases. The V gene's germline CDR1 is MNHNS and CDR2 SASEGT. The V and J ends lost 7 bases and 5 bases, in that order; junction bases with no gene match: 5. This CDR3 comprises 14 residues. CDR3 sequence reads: CASTRTGGIDTQYF. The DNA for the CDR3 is TGTGCCAGCACTAGGACAGGGGGCATAGATACGCAGTATTTT.

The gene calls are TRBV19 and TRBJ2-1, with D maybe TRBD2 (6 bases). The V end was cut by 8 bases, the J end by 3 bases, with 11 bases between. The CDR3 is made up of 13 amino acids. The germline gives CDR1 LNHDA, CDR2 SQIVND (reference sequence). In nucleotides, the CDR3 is TGTGCCAGTTCCGGGACTCTCTACAATGAGCAGTTCTTC. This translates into CASSGTLYNEQFF.